This is a list of T cell receptor beta chains from one sample in a study of blood T cells in healthy people across ages. Using its own MiXCR run on the 5' RACE reads, TCRdb lists one record per CDR3 protein. Among roughly 730,000 distinct CDR3 sequences listed, approximately 60% were seen once. Input material: blood. These receptors were taken from a man in his forties in good health. CDR3s include the opening cysteine and the closing phenylalanine or tryptophan. The order of the fields is D gene, V gene, clone size, J gene, CDR3 protein, CDR3 DNA. A D gene is named only where the DNA matches it firmly. Part of the rows lack a size; the others show once, few, many or a class for expanded clones.

>-|TRBV25-1|-|TRBJ2-3
CASSDFTVGTDTQYF
TGTGCCAGCAGTGATTTCACGGTCGGCACAGATACGCAGTATTTT
>-|TRBV21-1|-|TRBJ2-3
CASSKFGTSTDTQYF
TGTGCCAGCAGCAAATTTGGAACTAGCACAGATACGCAGTATTTT
>-|TRBV28|-|TRBJ2-7
CASRDFSHEQYF
TGTGCCAGCAGAGATTTTTCCCACGAGCAGTACTTC
>-|TRBV2|-|TRBJ2-7
CASSIYTGIERYEQYF
TGTGCCAGCAGTATATACACGGGAATCGAACGCTACGAGCAGTACTTC
>TRBD1|TRBV7-3|-|TRBJ2-1
CASSLKGGQGAYNEQFF
TGTGCCAGCAGCTTAAAGGGGGGACAGGGAGCGTACAATGAGCAGTTCTTC
>TRBD2|TRBV9|-|TRBJ2-7
CASSPRLAGGLYEQYF
TGTGCCAGCAGCCCACGACTAGCTGGAGGGCTGTACGAGCAGTACTTC
>TRBD2|TRBV29-1|few|TRBJ2-7
CSVTLSSGGAGEQYF
TGCAGCGTTACTTTGTCTAGCGGAGGGGCGGGCGAGCAGTACTTC
>-|TRBV6-5|many|TRBJ2-7
CASSQGPGGYEQYF
TGTGCCAGCAGTCAAGGACCCGGTGGGTACGAGCAGTACTTC
>TRBD2|TRBV10-3|-|TRBJ2-3
CAISESTLERGGPDTQYF
TGTGCCATCAGTGAGTCGACTTTGGAGCGGGGGGGCCCAGATACGCAGTATTTT
>-|TRBV7-2|few|TRBJ2-7
CASSSGWGSSSYEQYF
TGTGCCAGCAGCTCCGGTTGGGGGTCGAGCTCCTACGAGCAGTACTTC
>TRBD1|TRBV9|-|TRBJ1-2
CASSAWRGGQQFNYGYTF
TGTGCCAGCAGCGCTTGGCGGGGGGGACAGCAATTTAACTATGGCTACACCTTC
>-|TRBV20-1|-|TRBJ2-1
CSAIGLSSYNEQFF
TGCAGTGCTATAGGACTGAGCTCCTACAATGAGCAGTTCTTC
>-|TRBV12-3/TRBV12-4|-|TRBJ2-1
CASSVGSESNEQFF
TGTGCCAGCAGTGTGGGGTCAGAATCGAATGAGCAGTTCTTC
>-|TRBV7-7|-|TRBJ2-1
CASSLRGAPYNEQFF
TGTGCTAGCAGCTTAAGGGGGGCCCCCTACAATGAGCAGTTCTTC
>TRBD1|TRBV7-9|-|TRBJ1-1
CASSPHSYRGEGAFF
TGTGCCAGCAGCCCCCACAGTTACAGGGGTGAGGGAGCTTTCTTT
>-|TRBV5-1|few|TRBJ1-6
CASSLVYGTSLRPGNSPLHF
TGCGCCAGCAGCTTGGTTTACGGGACATCCCTAAGACCTGGGAATTCACCCCTCCACTTT
>-|TRBV6-1|-|TRBJ1-4
CASSEAPIGSNEKLFF
TGTGCCAGCAGTGAAGCACCGATAGGGTCTAATGAAAAACTGTTTTTT
>TRBD2|TRBV4-1|-|TRBJ2-1
CASSQAPGLGRNEQFF
TGCGCCAGCAGCCAAGCCCCGGGACTAGGGCGTAATGAGCAGTTCTTC
>-|TRBV5-1|-|TRBJ2-7
CASSFDREGYEQYF
TGCGCCAGCAGCTTCGACAGGGAGGGATACGAGCAGTACTTC
>-|TRBV24-1|few|TRBJ1-2
CATSDSSIANYGYTF
TGTGCCACCAGTGATTCATCGATAGCTAACTATGGCTACACCTTC
>TRBD2|TRBV15|many|TRBJ2-1
CATSRANLAGDEQFF
TGTGCCACCAGCAGAGCTAACCTAGCGGGAGATGAGCAGTTCTTC
>TRBD1|TRBV7-8|-|TRBJ2-5
CASSSSGGQGQEIQYF
TGTGCCAGCAGCTCTAGTGGGGGACAGGGACAAGAGATCCAGTACTTC
>-|TRBV7-2|-|TRBJ2-7
CASSLGPGSAYEQYF
TGTGCCAGCAGCTTAGGGCCCGGGAGCGCCTACGAGCAGTACTTC
>-|TRBV5-4|-|TRBJ1-2
CASSLWGRDYGYTF
TGTGCCAGCAGCTTATGGGGGAGAGACTATGGCTACACCTTC
>TRBD2|TRBV4-3|-|TRBJ2-7
CASSPLGGGGYEQYF
TGCGCCAGCAGCCCCCTCGGCGGGGGAGGCTACGAGCAGTACTTC
>-|TRBV20-1|-|TRBJ2-6
CSARGPGSGANVLTF
TGCAGTGCTAGAGGCCCGGGTTCTGGGGCCAACGTCCTGACTTTC
>TRBD2|TRBV6-6|-|TRBJ2-1
CASSPSGGFNEQFF
TGTGCCAGCAGTCCTAGCGGGGGTTTCAATGAGCAGTTCTTC
>TRBD1|TRBV5-5|once|TRBJ2-7
CASTGTAYEQYF
TGTGCCAGCACCGGGACAGCCTACGAGCAGTACTTC
>-|TRBV28|-|TRBJ1-2
CASTTGGTTYGYTF
TGTGCCAGCACCACCGGAGGGACGACTTATGGCTACACCTTC
>TRBD2|TRBV7-8|-|TRBJ2-3
CASSHLAGGTTDTQYF
TGTGCCAGCAGCCATCTAGCGGGAGGTACCACAGATACGCAGTATTTT